Below are 25 T cell receptor beta chains sequenced from a single sample in a study of blood T cell repertoires in COVID-19. Generated by immunoSEQ multiplex PCR, the TCRdb table keeps only in-frame clones and is missing some. This table holds some 300,000 clones, approximately 86% found once. Sequencing used peripheral blood. The receptors were sampled from a woman aged 45 to 65 with active or convalescent COVID-19.

CDR3 sequence: CASRFAGLAVSYNEQFF. The CDR3 nucleotides are TGTGCCAGCAGGTTTGCGGGACTAGCGGTGAGCTACAATGAGCAGTTCTTC. The gene calls are TRBV5-6 and TRBJ2-1; 11 nucleotides line up with TRBD2. J was trimmed by 3 bases and V by 5 bases; bases with no gene match: 10. CDR1 is SGHDT and CDR2 is YYEEEE in the germline V gene. This CDR3 comprises 17 residues. The full variable domain, its missing parts supplied by reference TRBV5-6 and TRBJ2-1, is DAGVTQSPTHLIKTRGQQVTLRCSPKSGHDTVSWYQQALGQGPQFIFQYYEEEERQRGNFPDRFSGHQFPNYSSELNVNALLLGDSALYLCASRFAGLAVSYNEQFFGPGTRLTVL.

The DNA for the CDR3 is TGTGCCAGCAGCTACCCGGGAGGAATGGGAGCCAAAAACATTCAGTACTTC. Its translation: CASSYPGGMGAKNIQYF. The chain uses TRBV11-2 and TRBJ2-4; 7 bases align to TRBD2. Per the germline V gene, CDR1 is SGHAT and CDR2 is FQNNGV. CDR3 size: 17 residues. V dropped 4 bases and J dropped 0; count of bases not matched to a gene: 9.

The rearrangement joins TRBV3-1 (or the pseudogene TRBV3-2) to TRBJ1-3; 7 bases are shared with TRBD1. V dropped 4 bases and J dropped 0; count of bases not matched to a gene: 6. The CDR3 contains 16 residues. Germline assignment: CDR1 LGHDT and CDR2 YNNKEL (reference sequence). The CDR3 loop is CASSLPGQSSGNTIYF. Written as DNA, the CDR3 is TGTGCCAGCAGCCTCCCGGGACAGTCCTCTGGAAACACCATATATTTT.

The chain joins TRBV5-1 to TRBJ1-2; no clear D. The germline V gene encodes CDR1 SGHRS and CDR2 YFSETQ. The CDR3 totals 14 residues. V lost 3 bases to trimming and J lost 4 bases, with 13 bases between them. CDR3 bases: TGCGCCAGCAGCTCGGGAACAGCTTTCTATGGCTACACCTTC. This gives the protein CASSSGTAFYGYTF.

The genes are TRBV4-1 and TRBJ2-7; TRBD2 matches at 10 bases. Germline V gene lookup returns CDR1 MGHRA and CDR2 YSYEKL. The CDR3 totals 17 residues. V was clipped by 0 bases and J by 3 bases; unmatched bases: 8. The DNA for the CDR3 is TGCGCCAGCAGCCAAGATATAAATAGCGGGAGGATCTACGAGCAGTACTTC. Translation gives CASSQDINSGRIYEQYF.

The chain uses TRBV5-4 and TRBJ1-4; 7 bases are shared with TRBD1. Germline assignment: CDR1 SGHNT and CDR2 YYREEE (reference sequence). The trim removed 3 bases at V and 8 bases at J, leaving 10 bases unmatched. The length of the CDR3 is 15 residues. The CDR3 nucleotides read TGTGCCAGCAGCTCAACAGGGGCGGTAGGGGAAAAACTGTTTTTT. This gives the protein CASSSTGAVGEKLFF.

The chain combines TRBV7-9 with TRBJ2-1; D gene unclear. V was clipped by 5 bases and J by 5 bases, with 22 bases between them. The V gene's germline CDR1 is SEHNR and CDR2 FQNEAQ (reference sequence). The CDR3 runs 17 residues. The CDR3 DNA is TGTGCCAGCAGCCCTCGCCCGGGTCCCAAGATGGACAATGAGCAGTTCTTC. It encodes CASSPRPGPKMDNEQFF.

The J gene is TRBJ2-7, the V gene TRBV2, with D perhaps TRBD2 (6 bases). Trimming took off 9 bases at V and 7 bases at J, with 22 bases between the two ends. This CDR3 is built from 14 residues. Looked up from germline, CDR1 is SNHLY and CDR2 is FYNNEI. This CDR3 is CASFSGRVTEEQYF. CDR3 DNA: TGTGCCAGTTTTTCCGGGAGAGTCACAGAGGAGCAGTACTTC.

This chain links TRBV18 with TRBJ2-1, with 8 bases aligning to TRBD2. The ends lost 5 bases at V and 8 bases at J; junction bases unmatched: 11. CDR3 length: 15 amino acids. From germline, CDR1 is KGHSH and CDR2 LQKENI. The CDR3 reads CASSKLAVLRDEQFF. The CDR3 DNA reads TGTGCCAGCTCAAAACTAGCGGTCCTTAGGGATGAGCAGTTCTTC.

This clone was observed a few times. The rearrangement links TRBV11-2 to TRBJ2-7; D is undetermined. In germline, CDR1 is SGHAT, CDR2 FQNNGV. The V end was cut by 5 bases, the J end by 4 bases, with 6 bases between. The CDR3 totals 11 residues. CDR3 sequence reads: CASSPRYEQYF. The CDR3 nucleotides are TGTGCCAGCAGCCCACGGTACGAGCAGTACTTC.

On this clone itself: The sample contains more than one DNA sequence encoding this CDR3. The CDR3 here is CASSFRNSPLHF. The CDR3 DNA reads as TGTGCCAGCAGTTTCAGGAATTCACCCCTCCACTTT. The chain recombines TRBV27 with TRBJ1-6; D unresolved. Between the trimmed V and J ends, which lost 3 bases and 7 bases, there was a span of 4 bases. Germline lookup yields CDR1 MNHEY and CDR2 SMNVEV (reference sequence). This CDR3 is built from 12 residues.

V and J are TRBV7-2 and TRBJ2-7, with D possibly TRBD1 on 6 matching bases. This CDR3 is 15 amino acids long. The germline CDR1 and CDR2 sequences are SGHTA and FQGNSA. V was pared by 1 base and J by 0 bases, with 10 bases between. Here the CDR3 reads CASSLGWGLSYEQYF. The CDR3 nucleotides read TGTGCCAGCAGCTTAGGGTGGGGGCTCTCCTACGAGCAGTACTTC.

The chain is built from TRBV3-1 (or the pseudogene TRBV3-2) and TRBJ2-3; D possibly corresponds to TRBD1 (7 bases). From germline, CDR1 is LGHDT and CDR2 YNNKEL (reference sequence). This CDR3 comprises 17 residues. V was clipped by 2 bases and J by 5 bases, with 20 bases between them. In nucleotides, the CDR3 is TGTGCCAGCAGCCAATTAGTTATGGAGGGGGCCTTAGATACGCAGTATTTT. It translates to CASSQLVMEGALDTQYF.

This clone was seen a single time. V usage is TRBV5-1 and J usage is TRBJ1-1, with 11 bases aligning to TRBD1. Losses at the gene ends were 4 bases for V and 3 bases for J; bases not matched to a gene: 5. The CDR3 runs to 15 residues. Germline-derived CDR1 and CDR2 are SGHRS and YFSETQ. As DNA, the CDR3 is TGCGCCAGCAGCCTGGGGACAGGGGGAGACACTGAAGCTTTCTTT. Encoded protein: CASSLGTGGDTEAFF.

V gene TRBV13 combines with J gene TRBJ1-4, with D perhaps matching TRBD1 (5 bases). The CDR3 spans 14 residues. Trimming shortened V by 3 bases and J by 7 bases, and 12 bases separated the two germline ends. Per the germline V gene, CDR1 is PRHDT and CDR2 is FYEKMQ (reference sequence). The CDR3 reads CASSFGQGPEKLFF. The DNA for the CDR3 is TGTGCCAGCAGCTTTGGGCAGGGCCCTGAAAAACTGTTTTTT.

J is TRBJ2-1 and V is TRBV11-2; 10 nucleotides align to TRBD2. Germline V gene lookup returns CDR1 SGHAT and CDR2 FQNNGV. CDR3 length: 15 amino acids. J gave up 4 bases and V 5 bases, and 5 bases lay outside the gene matches. CDR3 sequence (DNA): TGTGCCAGCAGCCCTAGCGGGAGTTCATACAATGAGCAGTTCTTC. It specifies CASSPSGSSYNEQFF.

The chain uses TRBV9 and TRBJ1-1; D unresolved. Trimming took off 2 bases at V and 5 bases at J, with 13 bases between the two ends. Germline values: CDR1 SGDLS, CDR2 YYNGEE. The CDR3 runs to 14 residues. CDR3 sequence (DNA): TGTGCCAGCAGCGTCACTTCCGAGATTACTGAAGCTTTCTTT. Amino acids: CASSVTSEITEAFF.

In DNA, the CDR3 is TGTGCCAGCAGCTTGGGGGGCGGACAGGGATTTGAAAAACTGTTTTTT. Protein sequence: CASSLGGGQGFEKLFF. The chain employs TRBV5-4 and TRBJ1-4; 8 bases fit TRBD1. Germline CDR1 SGHNT, CDR2 YYREEE (reference sequence). The CDR3 is 16 amino acids. Trimming at V came to 0 bases and at J to 7 bases, leaving 8 bases not matched to a gene. Drawing the rest from reference TRBV5-4 and TRBJ1-4, the complete variable domain is ETGVTQSPTHLIKTRGQQVTLRCSSQSGHNTVSWYQQALGQGPQFIFQYYREEENGRGNFPPRFSGLQFPNYSSELNVNALELDDSALYLCASSLGGGQGFEKLFFGSGTQLSVL.

The genes are TRBV10-3 and TRBJ1-4; D not certain. This CDR3 has 12 residues. The V end lost 6 bases, the J end lost 8 bases, and 10 bases lay between the germline ends. Per the germline V gene, CDR1 is ENHRY and CDR2 is SYGVKD. The CDR3 loop reads CAISGEAEKLFF. As DNA, the CDR3 is TGTGCCATCAGCGGGGAAGCCGAAAAACTGTTTTTT.

The V gene is TRBV30, the J gene TRBJ2-1; 7 bases fit TRBD2. From germline, CDR1 is GTSNPN and CDR2 SVGIG (reference sequence). V shed 2 bases and J 6 bases; nucleotides not matched to a gene: 10. CDR3 size: 15 residues. CDR3 DNA: TGTGCCTGGAGTCTCGCGGGAGCCCCGACCAATGAGCAGTTCTTC. Its translation: CAWSLAGAPTNEQFF.

Here the CDR3 DNA reads TGTGCCAGCAGCCCCCCGACAGGGAACTATGGCTACACCTTC. Amino acid sequence: CASSPPTGNYGYTF. The chain links TRBV5-5 to TRBJ1-2; 7 nucleotides line up with TRBD1. The CDR3 runs 14 residues. Losses at the gene ends were 4 bases for V and 2 bases for J; bases not matched to a gene: 5. CDR1 and CDR2 from the germline V gene are SGHKS and YYEKEE (reference sequence).

The chain carries TRBV30 and TRBJ2-1, with D unclear. Trimming removed 1 base from V and 1 base from J, with 14 bases in between. In germline, CDR1 is GTSNPN, CDR2 SVGIG (reference sequence). The CDR3 is made up of 16 amino acids. The CDR3 here is CAWSAPPASSYNEQFF. The CDR3 DNA reads as TGTGCCTGGAGTGCCCCCCCCGCGAGTTCCTACAATGAGCAGTTCTTC.

The CDR3 loop is CASSLTGEVTDTQYF. CDR3 DNA sequence: TGCGCCAGCAGCCTTACGGGAGAAGTAACAGATACGCAGTATTTT. This chain links TRBV5-1 with TRBJ2-3; TRBD2 is a possible D gene (6 bases). With 4 bases removed from V and 3 bases from J, the gap between germline ends came to 15 bases. The germline V gene encodes CDR1 SGHRS and CDR2 YFSETQ. This CDR3 has 15 residues.

The CDR3 protein is CASNRIRDRSCTF. The CDR3 DNA sequence: TGTGCCAGCAATAGAATCCGGGACAGGAGCTGCACCTTC. The rearrangement links TRBV6-5 to TRBJ1-2, with 8 positions matching TRBD1. Germline loops: CDR1 MNHEY, CDR2 SVGAGI. Unmatched junction bases numbered 14, after V lost 7 bases and J lost 13 bases. This CDR3 region has 13 residues.

Here the CDR3 DNA reads TGTGCCAGCAGCCGGCAGGGGTTTGGGTATGGCTACACCTTC. Translating gives CASSRQGFGYGYTF. The rearrangement joins TRBV3-1 (or the pseudogene TRBV3-2) to TRBJ1-2, with D possibly being TRBD1 (6 bases). CDR3 length equals 14 residues. CDR1 is LGHDT and CDR2 is YNNKEL in the germline V gene (reference sequence). V shed 4 bases and J shed 5 bases, with 14 bases lying between them.